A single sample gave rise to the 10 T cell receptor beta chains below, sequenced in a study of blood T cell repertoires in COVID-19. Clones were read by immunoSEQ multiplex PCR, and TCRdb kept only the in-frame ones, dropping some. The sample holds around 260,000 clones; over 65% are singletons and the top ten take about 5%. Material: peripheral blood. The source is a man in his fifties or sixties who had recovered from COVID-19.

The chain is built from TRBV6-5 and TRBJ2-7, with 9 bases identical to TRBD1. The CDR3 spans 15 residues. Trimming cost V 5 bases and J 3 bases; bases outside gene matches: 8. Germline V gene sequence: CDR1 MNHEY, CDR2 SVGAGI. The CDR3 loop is CASSTAGTGLYEQYF. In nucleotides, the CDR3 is TGTGCCAGCAGTACTGCCGGGACAGGGCTCTACGAGCAGTACTTC.

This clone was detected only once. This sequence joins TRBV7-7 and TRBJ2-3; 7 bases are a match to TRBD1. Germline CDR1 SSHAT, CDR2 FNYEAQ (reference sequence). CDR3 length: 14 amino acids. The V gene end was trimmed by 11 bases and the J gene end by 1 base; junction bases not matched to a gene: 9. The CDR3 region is CAVDRAPGTDTQYF. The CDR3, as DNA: TGTGCCGTCGACAGGGCCCCTGGCACAGATACGCAGTATTTT.

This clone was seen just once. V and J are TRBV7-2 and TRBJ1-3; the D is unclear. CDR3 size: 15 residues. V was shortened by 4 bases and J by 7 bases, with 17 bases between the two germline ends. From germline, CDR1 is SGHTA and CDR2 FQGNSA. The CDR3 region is CASSSSSGGSNTIYF. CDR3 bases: TGTGCCAGCAGCTCCTCGAGTGGAGGGTCGAACACCATATATTTT.

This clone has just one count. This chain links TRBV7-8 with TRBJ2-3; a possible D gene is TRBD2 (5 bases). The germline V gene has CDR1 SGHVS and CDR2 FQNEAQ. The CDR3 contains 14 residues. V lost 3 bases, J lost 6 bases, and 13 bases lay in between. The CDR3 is CASSFRRLEDTQYF. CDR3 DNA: TGTGCCAGCAGCTTTCGGAGGTTAGAGGATACGCAGTATTTT.

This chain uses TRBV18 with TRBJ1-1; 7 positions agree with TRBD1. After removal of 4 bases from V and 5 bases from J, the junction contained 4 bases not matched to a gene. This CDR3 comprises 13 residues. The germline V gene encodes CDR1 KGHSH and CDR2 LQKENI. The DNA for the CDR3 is TGTGCCAGCTCACTTACAGGGGCAACTGAAGCTTTCTTT. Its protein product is CASSLTGATEAFF.

CDR3 sequence: CATSRDLLGGVRQPQHF. DNA of the CDR3: TGTGCCACCAGCAGAGATCTCCTCGGGGGGGTGAGGCAGCCCCAGCATTTT. The chain carries TRBV15 and TRBJ1-5; D may be TRBD1 (5 bases). Germline-derived CDR1 and CDR2 are LNHNV and YYDKDF (reference sequence). V was shortened by 0 bases and J by 7 bases, with 19 bases between the two germline ends. The CDR3 is made up of 17 amino acids.

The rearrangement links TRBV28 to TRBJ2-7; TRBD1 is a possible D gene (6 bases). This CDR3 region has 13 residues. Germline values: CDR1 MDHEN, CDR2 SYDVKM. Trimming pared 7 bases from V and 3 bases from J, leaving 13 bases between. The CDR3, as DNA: TGTGCCAGCACCATATCAGGGGTCTACGAGCAGTACTTC. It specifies CASTISGVYEQYF.

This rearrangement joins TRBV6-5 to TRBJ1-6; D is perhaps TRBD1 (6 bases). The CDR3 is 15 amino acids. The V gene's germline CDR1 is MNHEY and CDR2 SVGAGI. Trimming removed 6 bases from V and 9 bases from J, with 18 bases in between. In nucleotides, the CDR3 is TGTGCCAGCAGCCCCGGGAGGGGACAAGGTTCACCCCTCCACTTT. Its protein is CASSPGRGQGSPLHF.

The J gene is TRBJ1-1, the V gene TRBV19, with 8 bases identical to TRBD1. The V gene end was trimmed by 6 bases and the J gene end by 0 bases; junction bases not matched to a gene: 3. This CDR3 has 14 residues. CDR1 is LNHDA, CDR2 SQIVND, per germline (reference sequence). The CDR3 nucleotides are TGTGCCAGTAGGTCAGGGGGCATGAACACTGAAGCTTTCTTT. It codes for CASRSGGMNTEAFF.

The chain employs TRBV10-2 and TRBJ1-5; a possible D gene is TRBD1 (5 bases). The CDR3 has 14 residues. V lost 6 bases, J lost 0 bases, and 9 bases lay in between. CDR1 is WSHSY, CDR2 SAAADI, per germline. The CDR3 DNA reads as TGCGCCAGCAGCAGGGTTTATAGCAATCAGCCCCAGCATTTT. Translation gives CASSRVYSNQPQHF.